Shown below are 2 T cell receptor beta chains from a single sample sequenced in a study of T cell repertoires in cytomegalovirus infection. TCRdb passed the reads through MiXCR, listing each CDR3 protein once. The sample has under 150,000 distinct CDR3 sequences, 8% to 9% seen once. The sample consisted of PBMCs. Receptors originate from a human donor in good health (CMV status not recorded). Some clones in this sample may be carry-over from other donors' samples.

This clonotype was seen at least ten times. This sequence joins TRBV6-6 and TRBJ1-5; D not resolved. From germline, CDR1 is MNHNY and CDR2 SVGAGI (reference sequence). CDR3 length: 15 residues. The V end was cut by 6 bases, the J end by 0 bases, with 12 bases between. This CDR3 reads CASSPATTSNQPQHF. In DNA, the CDR3 is TGTGCCAGCAGCCCTGCGACAACTAGCAATCAGCCCCAGCATTTT.

This clonotype occurred many times. The chain uses TRBV7-9 and TRBJ2-2; no clear D. Germline lookup yields CDR1 SEHNR and CDR2 FQNEAQ (reference sequence). V gave up 1 base and J gave up 6 bases, with 9 bases separating them. The CDR3 is made up of 14 amino acids. The CDR3 DNA is TGTGCCAGCAGCTTAGACACGGGCCCCGGGGAGCTGTTTTTT. It codes for CASSLDTGPGELFF.